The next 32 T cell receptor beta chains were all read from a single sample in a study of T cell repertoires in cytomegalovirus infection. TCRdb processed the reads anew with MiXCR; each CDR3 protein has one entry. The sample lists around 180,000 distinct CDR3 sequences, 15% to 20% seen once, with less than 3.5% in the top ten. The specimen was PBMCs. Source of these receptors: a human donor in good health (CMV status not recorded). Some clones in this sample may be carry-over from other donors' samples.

This CDR3 is CASSWGPMNAYEQYF. The CDR3 region has the DNA TGTGCCAGCAGCTGGGGACCGATGAACGCTTACGAGCAGTACTTC. The V gene is TRBV11-2, the J gene TRBJ2-7; the D call may be TRBD1 or TRBD2 (5 bases each). The V end was cut by 4 bases, the J end by 4 bases, with 17 bases between. CDR1 and CDR2 from the germline V gene are SGHAT and FQNNGV. The CDR3 length is 15 residues.

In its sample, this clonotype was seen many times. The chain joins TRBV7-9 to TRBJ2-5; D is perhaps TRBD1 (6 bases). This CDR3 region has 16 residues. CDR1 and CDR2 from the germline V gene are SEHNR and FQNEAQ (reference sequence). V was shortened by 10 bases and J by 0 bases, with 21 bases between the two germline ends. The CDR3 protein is CATPSTPGTNQETQYF. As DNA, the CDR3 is TGTGCCACTCCATCGACCCCCGGGACAAACCAAGAGACCCAGTACTTC.

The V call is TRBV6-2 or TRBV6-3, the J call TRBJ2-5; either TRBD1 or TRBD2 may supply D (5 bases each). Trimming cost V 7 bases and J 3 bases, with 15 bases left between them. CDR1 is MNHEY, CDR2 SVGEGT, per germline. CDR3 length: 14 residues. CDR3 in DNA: TGTGCCAGCACCCCCCGGGACGGGGAAGAGACCCAGTACTTC. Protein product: CASTPRDGEETQYF.

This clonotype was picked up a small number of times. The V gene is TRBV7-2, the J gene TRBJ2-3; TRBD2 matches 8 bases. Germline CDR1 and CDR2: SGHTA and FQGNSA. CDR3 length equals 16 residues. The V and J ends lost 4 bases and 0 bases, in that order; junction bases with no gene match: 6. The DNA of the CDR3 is TGTGCCAGCAGCTCGACTAGCGCCCTCAGCACAGATACGCAGTATTTT. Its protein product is CASSSTSALSTDTQYF. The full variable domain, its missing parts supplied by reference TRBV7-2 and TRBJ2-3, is GAGVSQSPSNKVTEKGKDVELRCDPISGHTALYWYRQSLGQGLEFLIYFQGNSAPDKSGLPSDRFSAERTGGSVSTLTIQRTQQEDSAVYLCASSSTSALSTDTQYFGPGTRLTVL.

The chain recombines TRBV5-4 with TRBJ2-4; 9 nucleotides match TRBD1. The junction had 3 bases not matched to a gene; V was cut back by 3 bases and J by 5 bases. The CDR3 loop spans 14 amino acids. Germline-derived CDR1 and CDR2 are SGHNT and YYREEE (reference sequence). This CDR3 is CASSSRTGENIQYF. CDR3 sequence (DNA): TGTGCCAGCAGCTCTCGGACAGGGGAAAACATTCAGTACTTC.

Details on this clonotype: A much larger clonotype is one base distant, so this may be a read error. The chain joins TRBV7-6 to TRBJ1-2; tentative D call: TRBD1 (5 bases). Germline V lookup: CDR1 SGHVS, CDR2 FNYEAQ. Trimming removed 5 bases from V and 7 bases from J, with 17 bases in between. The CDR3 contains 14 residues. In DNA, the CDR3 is TGTGCCAGCAGCCCTGCCCTCGGGGGGGGTGGCTACACCTTC. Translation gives CASSPALGGGGYTF.

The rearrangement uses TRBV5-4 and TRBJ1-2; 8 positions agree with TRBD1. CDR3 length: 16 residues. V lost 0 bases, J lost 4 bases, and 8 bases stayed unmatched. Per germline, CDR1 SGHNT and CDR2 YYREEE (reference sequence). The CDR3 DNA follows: TGTGCCAGCAGCTTGGGAGGGACAGGAGGGAGCTATGGCTACACCTTC. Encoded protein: CASSLGGTGGSYGYTF. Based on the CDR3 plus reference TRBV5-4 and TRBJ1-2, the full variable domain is ETGVTQSPTHLIKTRGQQVTLRCSSQSGHNTVSWYQQALGQGPQFIFQYYREEENGRGNFPPRFSGLQFPNYSSELNVNALELDDSALYLCASSLGGTGGSYGYTFGSGTRLTVV.

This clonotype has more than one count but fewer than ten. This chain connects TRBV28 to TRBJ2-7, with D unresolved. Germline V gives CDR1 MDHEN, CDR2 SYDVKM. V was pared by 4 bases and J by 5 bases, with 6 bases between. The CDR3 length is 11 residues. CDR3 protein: CASSSLDEQYF. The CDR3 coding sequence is TGTGCCAGCAGTTCCCTCGACGAGCAGTACTTC.

The CDR3 loop reads CASSLGPADEQFF. CDR3 sequence (DNA): TGTGCCAGCAGTTTAGGACCGGCGGATGAGCAGTTCTTC. The chain couples TRBV28 to TRBJ2-1, with D uncertain. The germline V gene encodes CDR1 MDHEN and CDR2 SYDVKM. The CDR3 consists of 13 residues. V was clipped by 2 bases and J by 8 bases, with 10 bases between them.

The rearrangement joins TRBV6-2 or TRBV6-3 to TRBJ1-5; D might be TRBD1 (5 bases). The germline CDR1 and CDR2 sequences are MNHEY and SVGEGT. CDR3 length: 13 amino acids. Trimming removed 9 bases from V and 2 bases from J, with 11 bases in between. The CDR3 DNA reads TGTGCCAGTTACGGAGGGGGCAATCAGCCCCAGCATTTT. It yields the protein CASYGGGNQPQHF.

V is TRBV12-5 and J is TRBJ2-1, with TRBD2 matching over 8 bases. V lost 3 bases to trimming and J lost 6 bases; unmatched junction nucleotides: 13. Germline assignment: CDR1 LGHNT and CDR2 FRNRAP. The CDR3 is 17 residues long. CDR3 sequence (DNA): TGTGCTAGTGGTTTTTGGATGGGCGGGAGGTGGGGCAATGAGCAGTTCTTC. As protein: CASGFWMGGRWGNEQFF.

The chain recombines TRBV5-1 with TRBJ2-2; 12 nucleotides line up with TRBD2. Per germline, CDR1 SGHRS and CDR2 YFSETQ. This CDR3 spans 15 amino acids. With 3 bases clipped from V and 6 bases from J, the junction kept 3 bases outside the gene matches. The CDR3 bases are TGCGCCAGCAGCTCGGGACTAGCGGGCTCCGGGGAGCTGTTTTTT. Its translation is CASSSGLAGSGELFF.

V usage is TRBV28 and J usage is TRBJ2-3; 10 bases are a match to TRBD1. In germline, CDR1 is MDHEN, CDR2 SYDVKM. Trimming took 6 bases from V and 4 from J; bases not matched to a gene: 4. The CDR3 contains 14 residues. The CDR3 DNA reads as TGTGCCAGCAGGGGACAGGGGAATTCAGATACGCAGTATTTT. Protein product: CASRGQGNSDTQYF.

The CDR3 region is CASTIGGLAERQFF. The CDR3, as DNA: TGTGCCAGCACCATTGGTGGGCTAGCGGAGAGACAGTTCTTC. This sequence joins TRBV28 and TRBJ2-1, with TRBD2 matching over 7 bases. The CDR3 is 14 amino acids. Losses at the gene ends were 7 bases for V and 13 bases for J; bases not matched to a gene: 16. Germline-derived CDR1 and CDR2 are MDHEN and SYDVKM.

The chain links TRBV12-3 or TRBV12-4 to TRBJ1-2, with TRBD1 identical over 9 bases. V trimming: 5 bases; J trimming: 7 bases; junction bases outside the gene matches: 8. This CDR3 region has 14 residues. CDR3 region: CASSRTGELSGYTF. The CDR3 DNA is TGTGCCAGCAGTAGGACAGGGGAGCTCTCTGGCTACACCTTC.

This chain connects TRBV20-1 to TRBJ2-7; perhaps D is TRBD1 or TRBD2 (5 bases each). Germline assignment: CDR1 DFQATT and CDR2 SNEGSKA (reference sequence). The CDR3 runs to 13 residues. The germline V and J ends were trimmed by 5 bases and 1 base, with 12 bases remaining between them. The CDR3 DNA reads TGCAGTGCTTACCGGGACGGATCCTACGAGCAGTACTTC. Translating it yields CSAYRDGSYEQYF.

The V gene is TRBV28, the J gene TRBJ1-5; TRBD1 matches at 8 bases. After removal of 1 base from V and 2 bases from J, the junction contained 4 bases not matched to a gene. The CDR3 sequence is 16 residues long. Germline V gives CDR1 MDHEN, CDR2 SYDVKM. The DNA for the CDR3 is TGTGCCAGCAGTTTATTACAGGGGGTGGGCAATCAGCCCCAGCATTTT. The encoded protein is CASSLLQGVGNQPQHF.

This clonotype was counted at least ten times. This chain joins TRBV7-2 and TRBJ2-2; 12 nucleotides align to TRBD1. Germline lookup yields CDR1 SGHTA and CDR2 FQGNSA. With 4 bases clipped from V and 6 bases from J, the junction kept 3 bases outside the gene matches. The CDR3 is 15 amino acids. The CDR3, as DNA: TGTGCCAGCAGCTCGGGACAGGGGGCGTCCGGGGAGCTGTTTTTT. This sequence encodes CASSSGQGASGELFF.

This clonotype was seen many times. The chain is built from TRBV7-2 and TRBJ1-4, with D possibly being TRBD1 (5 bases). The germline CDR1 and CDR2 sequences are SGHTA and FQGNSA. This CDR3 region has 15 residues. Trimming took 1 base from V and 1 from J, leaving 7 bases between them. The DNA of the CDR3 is TGTGCCAGCAGCTTAGTTAGGGGAACTAATGAAAAACTGTTTTTT. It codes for CASSLVRGTNEKLFF.

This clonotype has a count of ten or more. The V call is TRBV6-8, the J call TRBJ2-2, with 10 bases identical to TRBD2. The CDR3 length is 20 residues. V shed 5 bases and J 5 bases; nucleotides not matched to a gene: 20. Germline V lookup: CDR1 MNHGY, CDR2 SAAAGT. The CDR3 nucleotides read TGTGCCAGCAGTGCGGACAGGCCTAGCGGGAGTCGGCGGTGGACCGGGGAGCTGTTTTTT. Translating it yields CASSADRPSGSRRWTGELFF.

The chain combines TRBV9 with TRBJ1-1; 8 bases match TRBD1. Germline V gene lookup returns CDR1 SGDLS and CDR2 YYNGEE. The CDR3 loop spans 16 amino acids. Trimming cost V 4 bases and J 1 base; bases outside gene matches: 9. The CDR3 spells CASSSQGARTNTEAFF. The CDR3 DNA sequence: TGTGCCAGCAGCTCTCAGGGGGCTCGTACGAACACTGAAGCTTTCTTT.

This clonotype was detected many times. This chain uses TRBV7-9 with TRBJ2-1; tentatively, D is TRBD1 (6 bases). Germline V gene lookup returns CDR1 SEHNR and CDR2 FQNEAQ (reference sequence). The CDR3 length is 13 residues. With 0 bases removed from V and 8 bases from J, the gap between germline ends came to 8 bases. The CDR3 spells CASSLAQGYEQFF. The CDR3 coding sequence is TGTGCCAGCAGCTTAGCCCAGGGGTATGAGCAGTTCTTC.

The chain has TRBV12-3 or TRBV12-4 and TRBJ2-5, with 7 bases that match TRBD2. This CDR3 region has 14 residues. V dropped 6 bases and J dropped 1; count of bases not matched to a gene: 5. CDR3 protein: CASRVGGSQETQYF. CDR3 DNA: TGTGCCAGCAGGGTGGGGGGGTCCCAAGAGACCCAGTACTTC.

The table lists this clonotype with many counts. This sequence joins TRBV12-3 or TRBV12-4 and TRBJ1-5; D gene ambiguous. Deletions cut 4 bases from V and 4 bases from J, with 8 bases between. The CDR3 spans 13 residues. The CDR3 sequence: CASSWAGNQPQHF. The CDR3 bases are TGTGCCAGCAGTTGGGCGGGTAATCAGCCCCAGCATTTT.

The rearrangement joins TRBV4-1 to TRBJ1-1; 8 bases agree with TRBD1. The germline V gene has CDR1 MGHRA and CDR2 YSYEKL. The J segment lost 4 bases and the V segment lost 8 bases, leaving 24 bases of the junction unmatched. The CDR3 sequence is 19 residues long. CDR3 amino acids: CASGPTKQGVMVYGTEAFF. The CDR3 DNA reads TGCGCCAGCGGGCCAACAAAACAGGGGGTTATGGTGTACGGCACTGAAGCTTTCTTT.

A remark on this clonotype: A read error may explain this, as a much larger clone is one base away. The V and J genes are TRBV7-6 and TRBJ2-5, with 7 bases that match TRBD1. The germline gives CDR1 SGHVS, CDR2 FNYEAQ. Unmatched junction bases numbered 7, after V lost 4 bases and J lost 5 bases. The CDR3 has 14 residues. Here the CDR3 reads CASSSLTGQETQYF. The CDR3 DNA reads TGTGCCAGCAGCTCCCTGACAGGGCAGGAGACCCAGTACTTC.

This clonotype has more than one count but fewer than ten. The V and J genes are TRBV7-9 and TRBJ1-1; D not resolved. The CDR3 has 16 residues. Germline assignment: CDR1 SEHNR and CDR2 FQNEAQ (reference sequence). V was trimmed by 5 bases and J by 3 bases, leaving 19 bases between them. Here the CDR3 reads CASSPDARRAYTEAFF. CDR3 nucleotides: TGTGCCAGCAGCCCGGATGCGAGAAGAGCCTACACTGAAGCTTTCTTT. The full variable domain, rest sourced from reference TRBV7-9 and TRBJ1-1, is DTGVSQNPRHKITKRGQNVTFRCDPISEHNRLYWYRQTLGQGPEFLTYFQNEAQLEKSRLLSDRFSAERPKGSFSTLEIQRTEQGDSAMYLCASSPDARRAYTEAFFGQGTRLTVV.

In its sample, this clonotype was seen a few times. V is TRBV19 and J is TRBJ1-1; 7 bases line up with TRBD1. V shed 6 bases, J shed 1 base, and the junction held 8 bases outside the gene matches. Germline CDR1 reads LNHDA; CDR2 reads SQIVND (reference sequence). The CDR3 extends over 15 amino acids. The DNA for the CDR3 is TGTGCCAGTAGGCCGACAGGGAGTGGGAACACTGAAGCTTTCTTT. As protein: CASRPTGSGNTEAFF.

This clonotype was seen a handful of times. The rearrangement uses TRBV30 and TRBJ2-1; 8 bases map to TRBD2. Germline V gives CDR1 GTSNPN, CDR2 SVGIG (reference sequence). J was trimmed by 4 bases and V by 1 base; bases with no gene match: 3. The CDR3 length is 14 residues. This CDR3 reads CAWSASGPYNEQFF. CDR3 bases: TGTGCCTGGAGTGCTAGCGGGCCTTACAATGAGCAGTTCTTC.

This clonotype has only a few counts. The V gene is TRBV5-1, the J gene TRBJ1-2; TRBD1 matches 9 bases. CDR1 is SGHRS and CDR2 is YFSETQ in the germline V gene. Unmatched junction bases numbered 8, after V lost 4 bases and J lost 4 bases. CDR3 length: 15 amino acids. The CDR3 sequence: CASSPGQGLSYGYTF. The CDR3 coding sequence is TGCGCCAGCAGCCCGGGACAGGGCCTTTCCTATGGCTACACCTTC.

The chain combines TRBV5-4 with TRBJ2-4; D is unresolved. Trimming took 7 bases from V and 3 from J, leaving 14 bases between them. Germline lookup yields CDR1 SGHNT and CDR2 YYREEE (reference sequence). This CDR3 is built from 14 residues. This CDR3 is CASSNEAVKNIQYF. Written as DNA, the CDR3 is TGTGCCAGCTCCAATGAGGCGGTCAAAAACATTCAGTACTTC.

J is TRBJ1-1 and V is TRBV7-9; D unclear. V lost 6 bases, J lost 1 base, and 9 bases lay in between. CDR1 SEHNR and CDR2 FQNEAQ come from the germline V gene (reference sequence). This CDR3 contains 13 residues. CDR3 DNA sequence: TGTGCCAGCAGTTGGCCAGGGAACACTGAAGCTTTCTTT. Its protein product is CASSWPGNTEAFF.